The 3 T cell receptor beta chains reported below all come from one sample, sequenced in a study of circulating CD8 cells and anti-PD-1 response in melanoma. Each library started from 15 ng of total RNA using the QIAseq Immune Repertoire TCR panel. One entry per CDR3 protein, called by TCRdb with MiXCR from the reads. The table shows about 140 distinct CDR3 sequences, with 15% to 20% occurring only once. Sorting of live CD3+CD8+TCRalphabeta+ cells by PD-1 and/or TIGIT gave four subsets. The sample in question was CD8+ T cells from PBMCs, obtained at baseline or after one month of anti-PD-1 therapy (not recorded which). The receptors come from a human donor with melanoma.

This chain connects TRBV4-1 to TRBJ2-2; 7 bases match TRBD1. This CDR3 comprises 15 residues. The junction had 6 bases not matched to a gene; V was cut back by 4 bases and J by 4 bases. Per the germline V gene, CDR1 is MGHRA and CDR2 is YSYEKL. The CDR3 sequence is CASSRGAGGTGELFF. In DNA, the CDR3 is TGCGCCAGCAGCCGAGGGGCAGGGGGCACCGGGGAGCTGTTTTTT.

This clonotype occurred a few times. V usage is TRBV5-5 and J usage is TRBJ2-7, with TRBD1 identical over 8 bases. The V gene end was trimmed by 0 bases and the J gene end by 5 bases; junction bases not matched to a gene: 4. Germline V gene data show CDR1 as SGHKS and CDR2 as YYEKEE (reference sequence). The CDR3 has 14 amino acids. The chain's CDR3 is CASSLEGQGHEQYF. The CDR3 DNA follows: TGTGCCAGCAGCTTGGAAGGACAGGGCCACGAGCAGTACTTC. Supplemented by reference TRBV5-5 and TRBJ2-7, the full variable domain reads DAGVTQSPTHLIKTRGQQVTLRCSPISGHKSVSWYQQVLGQGPQFIFQYYEKEERGRGNFPDRFSARQFPNYSSELNVNALLLGDSALYLCASSLEGQGHEQYFGPGTRLTVT.

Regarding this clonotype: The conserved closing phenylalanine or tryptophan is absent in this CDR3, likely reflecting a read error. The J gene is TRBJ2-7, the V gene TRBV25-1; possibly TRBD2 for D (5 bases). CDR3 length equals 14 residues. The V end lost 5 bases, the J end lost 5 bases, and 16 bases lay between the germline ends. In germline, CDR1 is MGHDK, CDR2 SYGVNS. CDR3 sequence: CASSSRRGNNEQYL. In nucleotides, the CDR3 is TGTGCCAGCAGTTCAAGGAGAGGGAACAACGAGCAGTACCTC.